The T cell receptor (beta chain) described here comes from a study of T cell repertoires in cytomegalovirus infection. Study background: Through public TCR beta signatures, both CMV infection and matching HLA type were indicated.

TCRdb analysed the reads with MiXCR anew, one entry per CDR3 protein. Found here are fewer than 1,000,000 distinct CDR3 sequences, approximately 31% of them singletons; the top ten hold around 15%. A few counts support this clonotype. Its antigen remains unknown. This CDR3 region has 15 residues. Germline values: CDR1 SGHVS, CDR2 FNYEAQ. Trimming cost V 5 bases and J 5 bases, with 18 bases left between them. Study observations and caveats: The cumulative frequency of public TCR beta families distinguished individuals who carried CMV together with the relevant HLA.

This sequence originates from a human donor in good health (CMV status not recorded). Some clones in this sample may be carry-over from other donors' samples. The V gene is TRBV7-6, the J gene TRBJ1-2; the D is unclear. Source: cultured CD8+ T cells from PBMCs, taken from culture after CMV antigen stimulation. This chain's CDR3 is CASSLTQTAAYGYTF. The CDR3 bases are TGTGCCAGCAGCCTTACACAGACGGCCGCATATGGCTACACCTTC.